This TCR beta chain emerged from a study of blood T cell repertoires in COVID-19. The CDR3 loop spans 14 amino acids. Trimming took off 4 bases at V and 4 bases at J, with 13 bases between the two ends. Germline V gene lookup returns CDR1 MNHEY and CDR2 SVGEGT. Original handling: Nucleated cell counts were estimated from reference gene primer amplification. Clones were sequenced by immunoSEQ multiplex PCR, and TCRdb holds only the in-frame ones, with some missing. The V and J calls and the clone size are those of that table, but D and trimming were determined from the DNA. The sample consists of around 68,000 clones, more than 65% of them appearing once.

The clonotype originates from a woman aged 50 to 65 with acute or convalescent COVID-19. The rearrangement uses TRBV6-2 or TRBV6-3 and TRBJ1-1, with D maybe TRBD1 (5 bases). The sequenced sample consisted of peripheral blood. The CDR3 DNA reads TGTGCCAGCAGTTCAAACAGGAGGGGCACTGAAGCTTTCTTT. Its protein product is CASSSNRRGTEAFF.